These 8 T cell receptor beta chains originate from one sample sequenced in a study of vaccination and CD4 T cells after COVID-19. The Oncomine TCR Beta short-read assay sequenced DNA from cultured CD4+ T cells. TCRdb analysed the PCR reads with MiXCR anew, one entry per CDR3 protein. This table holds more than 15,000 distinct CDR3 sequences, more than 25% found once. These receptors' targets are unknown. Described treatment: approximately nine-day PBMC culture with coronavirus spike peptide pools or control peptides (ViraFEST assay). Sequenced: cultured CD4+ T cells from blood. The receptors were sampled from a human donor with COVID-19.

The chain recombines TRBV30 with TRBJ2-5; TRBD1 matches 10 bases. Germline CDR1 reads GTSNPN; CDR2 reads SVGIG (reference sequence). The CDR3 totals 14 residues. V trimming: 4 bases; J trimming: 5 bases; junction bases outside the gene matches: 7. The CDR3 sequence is CAWTGTGVRETQYF. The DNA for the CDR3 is TGTGCCTGGACGGGGACAGGGGTCAGGGAGACCCAGTACTTC.

The CDR3 bases are TGTGCCAGCAGCTTAGATGGGGGTTTGGCGGGGGGCCACACAGATACGCAGTATTTT. Translating it yields CASSLDGGLAGGHTDTQYF. J is TRBJ2-3 and V is TRBV7-2, with 8 bases identical to TRBD2. CDR1 SGHTA and CDR2 FQGNSA come from the germline V gene. The CDR3 has 19 amino acids. The junction had 14 bases not matched to a gene; V was cut back by 1 base and J by 2 bases.

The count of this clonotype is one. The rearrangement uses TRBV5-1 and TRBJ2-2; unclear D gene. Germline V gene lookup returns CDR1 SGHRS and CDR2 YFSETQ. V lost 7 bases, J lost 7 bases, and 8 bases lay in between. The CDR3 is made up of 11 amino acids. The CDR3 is CASLSDGELFF. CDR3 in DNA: TGCGCCAGCTTATCCGACGGGGAGCTGTTTTTT.

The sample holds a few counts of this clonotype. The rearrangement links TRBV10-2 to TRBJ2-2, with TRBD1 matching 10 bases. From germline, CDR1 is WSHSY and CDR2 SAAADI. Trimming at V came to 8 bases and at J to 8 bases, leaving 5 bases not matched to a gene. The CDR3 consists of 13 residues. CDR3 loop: CASRDRGLGELFF. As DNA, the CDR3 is TGCGCCAGCCGGGACAGGGGATTGGGGGAGCTGTTTTTT.

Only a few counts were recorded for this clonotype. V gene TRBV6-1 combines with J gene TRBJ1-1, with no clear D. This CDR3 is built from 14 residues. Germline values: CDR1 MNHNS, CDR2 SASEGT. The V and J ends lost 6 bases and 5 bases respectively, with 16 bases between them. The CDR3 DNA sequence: TGTGCCAGCAGGCGGTTCGGGTCTAATACTGAAGCTTTCTTT. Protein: CASRRFGSNTEAFF.

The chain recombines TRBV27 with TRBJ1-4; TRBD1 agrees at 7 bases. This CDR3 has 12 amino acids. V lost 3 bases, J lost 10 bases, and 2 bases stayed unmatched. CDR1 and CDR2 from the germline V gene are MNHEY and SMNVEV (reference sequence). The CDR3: CASSLQGGKLFF. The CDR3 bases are TGTGCCAGCAGTTTGCAGGGGGGAAAACTGTTTTTT.

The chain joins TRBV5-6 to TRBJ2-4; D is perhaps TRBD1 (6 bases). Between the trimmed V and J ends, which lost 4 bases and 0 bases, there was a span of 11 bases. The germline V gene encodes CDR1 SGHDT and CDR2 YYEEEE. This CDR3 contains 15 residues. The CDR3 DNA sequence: TGTGCCAGCAGCACGGGACAACTAGCCAAAAACATTCAGTACTTC. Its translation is CASSTGQLAKNIQYF.

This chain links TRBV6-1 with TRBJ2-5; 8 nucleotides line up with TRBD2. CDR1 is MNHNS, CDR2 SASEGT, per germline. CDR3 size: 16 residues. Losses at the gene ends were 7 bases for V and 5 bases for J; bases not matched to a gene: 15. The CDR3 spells CASTYLLSGGAETQYF. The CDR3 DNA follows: TGTGCCAGCACCTACCTTCTGAGCGGGGGCGCGGAGACCCAGTACTTC.